The 26 T cell receptor beta chains given below trace back to one sample, sequenced in a study of vaccination and CD4 T cells after COVID-19. For these receptors, no antigen is known. Oncomine TCR Beta short-read sequencing was applied to DNA from cultured CD4+ T cells. TCRdb analysed the PCR reads with MiXCR anew, one entry per CDR3 protein. The data contain under 20,000 distinct CDR3 sequences, around 46% of them singletons. The treatment is: roughly 10-day PBMC culture with coronavirus spike peptide pools or control peptides (ViraFEST assay). This sample comprised CD4+ T cells from blood, cultured in vitro, obtained after SARS-CoV-2 vaccination. These receptors originate from a human donor who had recovered from COVID-19.

Within the sample, this clonotype is medium-sized (0.01 to 0.1%). This chain links TRBV20-1 with TRBJ2-4, with D unclear. The CDR3 loop spans 13 amino acids. Germline lookup yields CDR1 DFQATT and CDR2 SNEGSKA (reference sequence). V was cut by 0 bases and J by 1 base, with 4 bases left in between. This chain's CDR3 is CSARDPAKNIQYF. In nucleotides, the CDR3 is TGCAGTGCTAGAGATCCCGCCAAAAACATTCAGTACTTC.

The chain carries TRBV2 and TRBJ1-1, with a possible D match to TRBD1 (5 bases). The CDR3 is 12 residues long. CDR1 is SNHLY and CDR2 is FYNNEI in the germline V gene. Between the trimmed V and J ends, which lost 7 bases and 7 bases, there was a span of 13 bases. CDR3 sequence reads: CASTDSPIEAFF. CDR3 in DNA: TGTGCCAGCACCGACAGTCCCATTGAAGCTTTCTTT.

This clonotype was seen more than once but under ten times. The chain recombines TRBV20-1 with TRBJ1-4; 11 bases are a match to TRBD1. CDR1 and CDR2 from the germline V gene are DFQATT and SNEGSKA (reference sequence). With 5 bases clipped from V and 7 bases from J, the junction kept 9 bases outside the gene matches. The CDR3 totals 15 residues. In DNA, the CDR3 is TGCAGTGCTCCGCGGTGGGACAGGGGGTTTGAAAAACTGTTTTTT. Translation gives CSAPRWDRGFEKLFF.

This clonotype occurred a few times. V and J are TRBV7-2 and TRBJ2-7, with TRBD2 as a possible D gene (6 bases). V was clipped by 5 bases and J by 3 bases, with 11 bases between them. Germline CDR1 SGHTA, CDR2 FQGNSA. This CDR3 spans 13 amino acids. The CDR3 DNA is TGTGCCAGCAGCCCCCGACTAGGCTACGAGCAGTACTTC. Protein product: CASSPRLGYEQYF. The variable domain in full, completed from reference TRBV7-2 and TRBJ2-7, reads GAGVSQSPSNKVTEKGKDVELRCDPISGHTALYWYRQSLGQGLEFLIYFQGNSAPDKSGLPSDRFSAERTGGSVSTLTIQRTQQEDSAVYLCASSPRLGYEQYFGPGTRLTVT.

The rearrangement joins TRBV28 to TRBJ2-3, with TRBD2 as a possible D gene (5 bases). Trimming cost V 3 bases and J 0 bases, with 13 bases left between them. This CDR3 comprises 16 residues. Germline assignment: CDR1 MDHEN and CDR2 SYDVKM. CDR3 loop: CASSFHGVRSTDTQYF. CDR3 nucleotides: TGTGCCAGCAGTTTTCACGGGGTTCGAAGCACAGATACGCAGTATTTT.

The chain combines TRBV20-1 with TRBJ1-5, with 7 positions matching TRBD1. The CDR3 has 14 amino acids. Germline V gene data show CDR1 as DFQATT and CDR2 as SNEGSKA (reference sequence). With 2 bases clipped from V and 7 bases from J, the junction kept 8 bases outside the gene matches. The CDR3 region is CSARSGQVGQPQHF. The CDR3 nucleotides read TGCAGTGCTAGATCCGGACAGGTGGGCCAGCCCCAGCATTTT.

J is TRBJ2-5 and V is TRBV7-8; 9 nucleotides line up with TRBD2. The CDR3 is 15 residues long. After removal of 4 bases from V and 5 bases from J, the junction contained 8 bases not matched to a gene. CDR1 is SGHVS and CDR2 is FQNEAQ in the germline V gene. CDR3 loop: CASSSQGLATETQYF. The DNA for the CDR3 is TGTGCCAGCAGCTCCCAGGGACTAGCTACGGAGACCCAGTACTTC.

This clonotype has just one count. The J gene is TRBJ2-2, the V gene TRBV6-5, with TRBD2 as a possible D gene (6 bases). Germline V gene sequence: CDR1 MNHEY, CDR2 SVGAGI. Trimming left V 4 bases short and J 1 base short, with 13 bases between. This CDR3 is built from 16 residues. The CDR3 region has the DNA TGTGCCAGCAGTTCGACAAGGGGAGGGAACACCGGGGAGCTGTTTTTT. Protein sequence: CASSSTRGGNTGELFF.

The rearrangement joins TRBV6-2 or TRBV6-3 to TRBJ2-3, with TRBD2 identical over 15 bases. The V gene end was trimmed by 5 bases and the J gene end by 4 bases; junction bases not matched to a gene: 7. Germline V lookup: CDR1 MNHEY, CDR2 SVGEGT. This CDR3 region has 17 residues. CDR3 bases: TGTGCCAGCAGTCGGACTAGCGGGAGGGCCGGCGCAGATACGCAGTATTTT. Its translation is CASSRTSGRAGADTQYF.

The chain recombines TRBV4-2 with TRBJ1-3; possible D gene TRBD1, 6 bases. Germline values: CDR1 LGHNA, CDR2 YNFKEQ. The length of the CDR3 is 17 residues. V dropped 1 base and J dropped 5 bases, with 18 bases sitting between them. This CDR3 reads CASSQGSAGGGRNTIYF. CDR3 nucleotides: TGTGCCAGCAGCCAAGGGTCTGCGGGGGGCGGTCGAAACACCATATATTTT.

This clonotype was counted only a few times. The chain is built from TRBV20-1 and TRBJ2-5, with 8 bases matching TRBD1. Trimming at V came to 6 bases and at J to 5 bases, leaving 5 bases not matched to a gene. The V gene's germline CDR1 is DFQATT and CDR2 SNEGSKA (reference sequence). This CDR3 is 12 amino acids long. The CDR3 loop reads CSAPDRAETQYF. In DNA form, the CDR3 reads TGCAGTGCCCCGGACAGGGCTGAGACCCAGTACTTC.

This sequence joins TRBV19 and TRBJ2-1, with TRBD1 matching 8 bases. This CDR3 has 14 amino acids. V trimming: 6 bases; J trimming: 15 bases; junction bases outside the gene matches: 16. Germline V gene lookup returns CDR1 LNHDA and CDR2 SQIVND (reference sequence). The CDR3 bases are TGTGCCAGTAGGGCTGACAGGGGTGGTCCTTCTCGGTTCTTC. This translates into CASRADRGGPSRFF.

J is TRBJ2-1 and V is TRBV20-1; 7 nucleotides agree with TRBD2. Looked up from germline, CDR1 is DFQATT and CDR2 is SNEGSKA (reference sequence). V lost 2 bases and J lost 9; bases outside the gene matches: 1. The length of the CDR3 is 11 residues. The CDR3 sequence: CSARREVEQFF. The CDR3 DNA reads TGCAGTGCTAGACGGGAGGTTGAGCAGTTCTTC.

This chain links TRBV10-3 with TRBJ2-1; 7 bases are a match to TRBD1. CDR3 length equals 18 residues. V shed 4 bases and J 7 bases; nucleotides not matched to a gene: 19. Germline V CDR1 and CDR2: ENHRY, SYGVKD. CDR3 sequence: CAISVYIEGGTLPNEQFF. The CDR3 DNA reads TGTGCCATCAGTGTATATATTGAAGGGGGCACTTTACCAAATGAGCAGTTCTTC.

This chain uses TRBV2 with TRBJ2-1, with D tentatively TRBD2 (6 bases). The CDR3 runs 13 residues. The V and J ends lost 7 bases and 4 bases respectively, with 11 bases between them. Germline V gene data show CDR1 as SNHLY and CDR2 as FYNNEI. The CDR3 protein is CASNKGTYNEQFF. The CDR3 DNA reads TGTGCCAGCAATAAGGGGACTTACAATGAGCAGTTCTTC.

Note on this clonotype: This sequence may be a read error, since a much larger clone differs from it by one base. This sequence joins TRBV20-1 and TRBJ2-5; 13 nucleotides line up with TRBD2. Germline V gene data show CDR1 as DFQATT and CDR2 as SNEGSKA (reference sequence). The CDR3 is 24 residues long. V was pared by 1 base and J by 1 base, with 27 bases of the junction left unmatched. CDR3 protein: CSARAPRFWVERTSGSFFQETQYF. The CDR3 DNA sequence: TGCAGTGCTAGAGCCCCCCGTTTTTGGGTCGAAAGGACTAGCGGGAGTTTTTTCCAAGAGACCCAGTACTTC.

V usage is TRBV4-3 and J usage is TRBJ2-5, with D perhaps being TRBD1 or TRBD2 (5 bases each). Per the germline V gene, CDR1 is LGHNA and CDR2 is YSLEER. The V gene lost 6 bases and the J gene lost 2 bases, with 13 bases spanning the gap. The CDR3 has 14 residues. CDR3 residues: CASSISGTQETQYF. In DNA, the CDR3 is TGCGCCAGCAGTATCTCCGGGACGCAAGAGACCCAGTACTTC.

The chain combines TRBV18 with TRBJ2-7; D may be TRBD2 (7 bases). The V gene's germline CDR1 is KGHSH and CDR2 LQKENI. This CDR3 region has 18 residues. Trimming removed 3 bases from V and 0 bases from J, with 21 bases in between. CDR3 region: CASSPGAGFGGSSYEQYF. CDR3 nucleotides: TGTGCCAGCTCACCGGGGGCGGGGTTCGGCGGGAGCTCCTACGAGCAGTACTTC.

The chain uses TRBV18 and TRBJ1-6; D not resolved. This CDR3 has 14 amino acids. V lost 1 base and J lost 0, with 1 base in between. Germline CDR1 is KGHSH and CDR2 is LQKENI. For the CDR3, the DNA is TGTGCCAGCTCACCACGCTCCTATAATTCACCCCTCCACTTT. Translated, it gives CASSPRSYNSPLHF.

The chain couples TRBV7-2 to TRBJ1-5, with D possibly TRBD1 on 5 matching bases. V gave up 5 bases and J gave up 4 bases, with 15 bases separating them. The CDR3 loop spans 15 amino acids. From germline, CDR1 is SGHTA and CDR2 FQGNSA. This CDR3 reads CASSRTGLENQPQHF. The CDR3 region has the DNA TGTGCCAGCAGCCGTACGGGACTGGAAAATCAGCCCCAGCATTTT.

This clonotype was detected a few times. The J gene is TRBJ2-2, the V gene TRBV27; TRBD2 matches at 10 bases. Trimming removed 7 bases from V and 5 bases from J; junction bases left unmatched: 4. The germline V gene has CDR1 MNHEY and CDR2 SMNVEV (reference sequence). The CDR3 consists of 14 residues. CDR3 sequence: CASKTSGITGELFF. CDR3 coding DNA: TGTGCCAGCAAAACTAGCGGGATTACCGGGGAGCTGTTTTTT.

The chain uses TRBV28 and TRBJ1-2; 7 bases line up with TRBD1. The V gene end was trimmed by 4 bases and the J gene end by 7 bases; junction bases not matched to a gene: 3. CDR1 and CDR2 from the germline V gene are MDHEN and SYDVKM. This CDR3 comprises 12 residues. The CDR3 DNA reads TGTGCCAGCAGTTCCGACAGGGTTGGCTACACCTTC. It codes for CASSSDRVGYTF.

This chain joins TRBV10-3 and TRBJ1-4; D is possibly TRBD1 (5 bases). The CDR3 has 16 amino acids. Trimming stripped 0 bases from V and 2 bases from J, with 10 bases between. Germline V gene data show CDR1 as ENHRY and CDR2 as SYGVKD. The DNA for the CDR3 is TGTGCCATCAGTGAGTCGGGGTCAGGGACTAATGAAAAACTGTTTTTT. It codes for CAISESGSGTNEKLFF.

The J gene is TRBJ2-5, the V gene TRBV19; 9 bases map to TRBD1. Germline lookup yields CDR1 LNHDA and CDR2 SQIVND (reference sequence). Trimming took 7 bases from V and 5 from J; bases not matched to a gene: 5. The CDR3 runs 13 residues. CDR3 in amino acids: CASKRQGEETQYF. The CDR3, as DNA: TGTGCCAGTAAGCGACAGGGGGAGGAGACCCAGTACTTC. The variable domain in full, with the rest retrieved from reference TRBV19 and TRBJ2-5, is DGGITQSPKYLFRKEGQNVTLSCEQNLNHDAMYWYRQDPGQGLRLIYYSQIVNDFQKGDIAEGYSVSREKKESFPLTVTSAQKNPTAFYLCASKRQGEETQYFGPGTRLLVL.

The CDR3 nucleotides are TGTGCCTGGAGCGAGAGTGGGATTGAAGCTTTCTTT. It is translated as CAWSESGIEAFF. The V gene is TRBV30, the J gene TRBJ1-1, with no clear D. Germline V gene lookup returns CDR1 GTSNPN and CDR2 SVGIG (reference sequence). Trimming took off 3 bases at V and 7 bases at J, with 12 bases between the two ends. The CDR3 contains 12 residues.

In this sample, this clonotype turned up a few times. The rearrangement links TRBV10-3 to TRBJ2-7; D is undetermined. The CDR3 contains 13 residues. Germline loops: CDR1 ENHRY, CDR2 SYGVKD. With 6 bases removed from V and 0 bases from J, the gap between germline ends came to 9 bases. This CDR3 is CAIRPDLSYEQYF. CDR3 DNA sequence: TGTGCCATCAGGCCAGATCTCTCCTACGAGCAGTACTTC.